This T cell receptor beta chain derives from a study of early T cells in non-severe SARS-CoV-2 infection. A single record per CDR3 protein comes from TCRdb applying MiXCR to the 5' RACE reads. The sample records more than 85,000 distinct CDR3 sequences, about 15% being singletons. The TCR originated in an adult who was a healthcare worker with PCR-confirmed SARS-CoV-2 infection or an uninfected control (not recorded which). The material sequenced was whole blood.

The CDR3 is CASSVFFGPQHF. CDR3 coding DNA: TGTGCCAGCAGCGTTTTCTTTGGGCCCCAGCATTTT. The chain couples TRBV6-2 or TRBV6-3 to TRBJ1-5; D gene ambiguous. Trimming pared 6 bases from V and 9 bases from J, leaving 12 bases between. The CDR3 runs 12 residues. Germline V gene data show CDR1 as MNHEY and CDR2 as SVGEGT.